Sequencing of this T cell receptor beta chain was carried out in a study of shared T cell receptors in the human thymus. Assay: immunoSEQ multiplex PCR; the TCRdb copy retains only in-frame clones and omits some. This sample carries roughly 660,000 clones, around nine tenths of them seen once, and the ten largest clones take around 0.01%. V was clipped by 3 bases and J by 3 bases; unmatched bases: 6. Looked up from germline, CDR1 is GTSNPN and CDR2 is SVGIG (reference sequence). This CDR3 is 14 amino acids long. A further study also used this sample, focusing on human thymus T cells. This second report adds: Infants served as donors; they were healthy and Finnish and were having corrective surgery for congenital heart defects. The source of the thymus tissue was resections taken during corrective heart surgery. V and J genes seemed to be used with bias in thymic and blood repertoires.

The sequencing input was thymocytes. The sequence derives from a boy less than two years old with a congenital heart defect. V and J are TRBV30 and TRBJ1-1; 8 positions agree with TRBD1. CDR3 DNA: TGTGCCTGGAGGACAGGGGAGCGAGACACTGAAGCTTTCTTT. Protein sequence: CAWRTGERDTEAFF.